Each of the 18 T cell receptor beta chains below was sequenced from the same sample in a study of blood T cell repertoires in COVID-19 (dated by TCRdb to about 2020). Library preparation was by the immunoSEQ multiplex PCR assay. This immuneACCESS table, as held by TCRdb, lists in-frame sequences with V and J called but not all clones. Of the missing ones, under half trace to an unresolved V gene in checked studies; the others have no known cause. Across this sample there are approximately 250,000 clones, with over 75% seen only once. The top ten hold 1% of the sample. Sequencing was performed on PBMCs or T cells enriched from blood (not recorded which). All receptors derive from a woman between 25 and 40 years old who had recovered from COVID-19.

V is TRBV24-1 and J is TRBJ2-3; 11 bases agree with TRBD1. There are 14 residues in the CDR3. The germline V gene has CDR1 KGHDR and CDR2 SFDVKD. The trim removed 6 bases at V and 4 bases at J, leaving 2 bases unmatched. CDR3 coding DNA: TGTGCCACCAGTTGGGGACAGGGGGCAGATACGCAGTATTTT. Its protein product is CATSWGQGADTQYF.

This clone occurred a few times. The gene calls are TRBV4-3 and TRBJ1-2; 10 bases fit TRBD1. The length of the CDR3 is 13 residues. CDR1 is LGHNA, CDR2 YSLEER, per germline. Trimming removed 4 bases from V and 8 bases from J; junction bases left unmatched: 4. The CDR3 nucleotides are TGCGCCAGCAGCCCCGACAGGGGGCAGGGCTACACCTTC. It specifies CASSPDRGQGYTF.

The CDR3 DNA follows: TGTGCCAGCAGCCTCGACAGGGTCGGAAACACCATATATTTT. Protein product: CASSLDRVGNTIYF. The chain joins TRBV11-1 to TRBJ1-3; 7 bases line up with TRBD1. Per germline, CDR1 SGHAT and CDR2 FQDESV (reference sequence). The CDR3 is 14 residues long. V lost 5 bases to trimming and J lost 4 bases; unmatched junction nucleotides: 5.

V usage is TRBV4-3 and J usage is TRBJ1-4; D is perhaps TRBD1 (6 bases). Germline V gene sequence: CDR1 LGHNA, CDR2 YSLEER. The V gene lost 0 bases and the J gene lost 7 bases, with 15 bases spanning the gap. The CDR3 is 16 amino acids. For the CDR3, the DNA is TGCGCCAGCAGCCAAGATTCGGGGCTGGGGGCTGAAAAACTGTTTTTT. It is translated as CASSQDSGLGAEKLFF.

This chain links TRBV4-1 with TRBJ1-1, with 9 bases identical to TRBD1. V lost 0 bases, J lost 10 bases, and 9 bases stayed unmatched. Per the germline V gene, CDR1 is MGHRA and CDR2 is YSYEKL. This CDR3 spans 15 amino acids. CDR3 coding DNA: TGCGCCAGCAGCCAAGATCAGAGCCAGGACAGGGGAGCTTTCTTT. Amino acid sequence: CASSQDQSQDRGAFF.

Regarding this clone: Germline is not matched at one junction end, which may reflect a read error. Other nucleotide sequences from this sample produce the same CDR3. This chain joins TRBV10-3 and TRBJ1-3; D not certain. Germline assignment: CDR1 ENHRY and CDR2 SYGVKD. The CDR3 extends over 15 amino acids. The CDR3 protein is CAISTSPTTGNTIYF. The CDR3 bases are TGCGCCATCAGTACCTCCCCGACAACTGGAAACACCATATATTTT.

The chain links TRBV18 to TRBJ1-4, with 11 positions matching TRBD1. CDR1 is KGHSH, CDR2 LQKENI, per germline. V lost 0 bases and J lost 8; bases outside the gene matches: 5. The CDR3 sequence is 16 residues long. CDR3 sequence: CASSPPRTGGGEKLFF. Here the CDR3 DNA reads TGTGCCAGCTCACCACCGCGGACAGGGGGCGGGGAAAAACTGTTTTTT.

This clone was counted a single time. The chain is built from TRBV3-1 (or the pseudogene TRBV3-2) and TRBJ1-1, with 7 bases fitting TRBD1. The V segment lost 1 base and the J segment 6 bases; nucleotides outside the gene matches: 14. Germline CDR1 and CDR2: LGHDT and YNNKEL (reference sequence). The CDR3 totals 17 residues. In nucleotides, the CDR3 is TGTGCCAGCAGCCAAGGGTATTTCGTACAGGGGATGCCTGAAGCTTTCTTT. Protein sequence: CASSQGYFVQGMPEAFF.

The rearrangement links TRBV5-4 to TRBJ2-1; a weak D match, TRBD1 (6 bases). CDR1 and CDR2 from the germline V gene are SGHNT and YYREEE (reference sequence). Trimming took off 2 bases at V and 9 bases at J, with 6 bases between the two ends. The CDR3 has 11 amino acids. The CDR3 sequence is CASSLGGEQFF. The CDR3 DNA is TGTGCCAGCAGCTTAGGGGGTGAGCAGTTCTTC.

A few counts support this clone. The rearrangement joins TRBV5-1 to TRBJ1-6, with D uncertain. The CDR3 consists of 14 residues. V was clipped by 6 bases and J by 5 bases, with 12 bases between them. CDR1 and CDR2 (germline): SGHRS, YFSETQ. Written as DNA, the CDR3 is TGCGCCAGCACGGCGGGGATGAATAATTCACCCCTCCACTTT. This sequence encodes CASTAGMNNSPLHF.

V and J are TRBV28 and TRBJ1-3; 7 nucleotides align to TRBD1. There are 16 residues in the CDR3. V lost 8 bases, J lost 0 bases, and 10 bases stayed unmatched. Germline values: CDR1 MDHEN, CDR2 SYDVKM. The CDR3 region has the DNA TGTGCCAGCGCCGCCGGGACAGAGCGCTCTGGAAACACCATATATTTT. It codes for CASAAGTERSGNTIYF.

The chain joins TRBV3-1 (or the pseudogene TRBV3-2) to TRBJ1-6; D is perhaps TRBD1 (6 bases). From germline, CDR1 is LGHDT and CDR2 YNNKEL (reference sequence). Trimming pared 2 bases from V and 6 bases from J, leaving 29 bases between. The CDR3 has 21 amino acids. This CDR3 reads CASSQNPVGGGLTPTNSPLHF. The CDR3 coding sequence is TGTGCCAGCAGCCAAAATCCGGTTGGGGGGGGCCTCACTCCCACTAATTCACCCCTCCACTTT.

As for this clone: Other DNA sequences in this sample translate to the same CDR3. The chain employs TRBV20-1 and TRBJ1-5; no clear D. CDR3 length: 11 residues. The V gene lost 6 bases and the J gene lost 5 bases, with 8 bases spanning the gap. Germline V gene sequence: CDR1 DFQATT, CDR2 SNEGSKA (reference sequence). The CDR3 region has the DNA TGCAGTGCAACGGGTGATCAGCCCCAGCATTTT. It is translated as CSATGDQPQHF.

The CDR3 bases are TGTGCCAGCAGCTTTCGCACAGGGACCTACAATGAGCAGTTCTTC. As protein: CASSFRTGTYNEQFF. The gene calls are TRBV7-3 and TRBJ2-1; tentatively, D is TRBD1 (6 bases). CDR3 size: 15 residues. V was shortened by 3 bases and J by 2 bases, with 11 bases between the two germline ends. Germline CDR1 is SGHTA and CDR2 is FQGTGA.

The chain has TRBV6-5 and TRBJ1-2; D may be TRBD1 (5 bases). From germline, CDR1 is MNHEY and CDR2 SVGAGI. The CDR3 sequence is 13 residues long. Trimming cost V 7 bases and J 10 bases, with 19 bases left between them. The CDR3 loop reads CASIGGYLNDYTF. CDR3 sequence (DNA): TGTGCCAGCATTGGGGGGTATTTGAATGACTACACCTTC.

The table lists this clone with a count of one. The CDR3 loop is CASSTRGQGAPNEKLFF. The CDR3 DNA is TGTGCCAGCAGCACAAGAGGACAGGGGGCCCCTAATGAAAAACTGTTTTTT. The rearrangement links TRBV21-1 to TRBJ1-4; the table's D call TRBD1 went unverified against the DNA. TRBV21-1 has pseudogene status. The CDR3 contains 17 residues.

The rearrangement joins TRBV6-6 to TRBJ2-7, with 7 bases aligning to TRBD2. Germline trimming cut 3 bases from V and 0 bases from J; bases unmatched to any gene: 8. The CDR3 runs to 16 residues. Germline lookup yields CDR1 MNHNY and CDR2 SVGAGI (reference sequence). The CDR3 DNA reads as TGTGCCAGCAGTTATTCCGGGACTACTATCTCCTACGAGCAGTACTTC. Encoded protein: CASSYSGTTISYEQYF.

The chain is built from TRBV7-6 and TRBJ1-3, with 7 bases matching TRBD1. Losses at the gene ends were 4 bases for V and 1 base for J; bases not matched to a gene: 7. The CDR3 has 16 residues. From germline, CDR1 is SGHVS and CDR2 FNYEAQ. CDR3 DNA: TGTGCCAGCAGCTCGAGACAGGGAAGATCTGGAAACACCATATATTTT. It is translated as CASSSRQGRSGNTIYF.